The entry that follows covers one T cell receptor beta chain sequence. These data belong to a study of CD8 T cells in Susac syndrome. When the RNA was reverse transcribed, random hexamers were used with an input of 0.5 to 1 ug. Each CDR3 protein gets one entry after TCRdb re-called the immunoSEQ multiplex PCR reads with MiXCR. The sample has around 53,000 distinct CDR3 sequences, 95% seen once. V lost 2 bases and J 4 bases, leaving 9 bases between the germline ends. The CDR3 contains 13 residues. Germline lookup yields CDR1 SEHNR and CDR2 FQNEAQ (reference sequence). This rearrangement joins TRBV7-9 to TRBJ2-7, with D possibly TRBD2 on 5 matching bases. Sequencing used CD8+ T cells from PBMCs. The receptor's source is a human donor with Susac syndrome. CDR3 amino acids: CASSLLTNYEQYF. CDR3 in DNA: TGTGCCAGCAGCTTATTGACTAATTACGAGCAGTACTTC.